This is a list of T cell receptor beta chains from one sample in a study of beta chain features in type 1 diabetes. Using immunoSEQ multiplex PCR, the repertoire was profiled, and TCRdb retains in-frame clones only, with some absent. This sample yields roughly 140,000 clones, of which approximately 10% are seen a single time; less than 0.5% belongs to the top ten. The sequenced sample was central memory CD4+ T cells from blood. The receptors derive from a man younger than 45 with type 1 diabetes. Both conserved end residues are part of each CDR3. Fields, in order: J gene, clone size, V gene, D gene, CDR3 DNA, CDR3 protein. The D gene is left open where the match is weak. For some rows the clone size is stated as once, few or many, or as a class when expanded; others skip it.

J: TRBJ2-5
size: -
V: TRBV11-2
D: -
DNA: TGTGCCAGCAGCCCCTGGGGGAGGTTGGAAGAGACCCAGTACTTC
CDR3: CASSPWGRLEETQYF

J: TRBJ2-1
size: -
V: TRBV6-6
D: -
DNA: TGTGCCAGCAGCCTCTCTGGAGGGTCCTACAATGAGCAGTTCTTC
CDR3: CASSLSGGSYNEQFF

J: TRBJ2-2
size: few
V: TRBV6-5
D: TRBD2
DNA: TGTGCCAGCAAAATGAGCGGGAGGTTCACCGGGGAGCTGTTTTTT
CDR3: CASKMSGRFTGELFF

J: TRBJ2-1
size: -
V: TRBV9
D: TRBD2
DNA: TGTGCCAGCAGCATACTAGCGGGCCAAAGCTCCTACAATGAGCAGTTCTTC
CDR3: CASSILAGQSSYNEQFF

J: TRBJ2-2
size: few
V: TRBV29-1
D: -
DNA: TGCAGCGTTGGCAGGGGGAACACCGGGGAGCTGTTTTTT
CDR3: CSVGRGNTGELFF

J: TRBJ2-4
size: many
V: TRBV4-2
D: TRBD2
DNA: TGTGCCAGCAGCCAAGAGGGGACTAGCCAACATATTTTAGCCAAAAACATTCAGTACTTC
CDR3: CASSQEGTSQHILAKNIQYF

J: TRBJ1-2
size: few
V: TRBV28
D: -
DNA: TGTGCCAGCAGTGCTATAGACAGACTCCATGGCTACACCTTC
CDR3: CASSAIDRLHGYTF

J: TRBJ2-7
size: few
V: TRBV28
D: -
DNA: TGTGCCAGCACCCGACTCAGAGTCAGCAGCTCCTACGAGCAGTACTTC
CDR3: CASTRLRVSSSYEQYF

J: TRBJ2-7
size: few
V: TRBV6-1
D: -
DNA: TGTGCCAGCATTCCGGGACGGGGGTACGAGCAGTACTTC
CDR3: CASIPGRGYEQYF

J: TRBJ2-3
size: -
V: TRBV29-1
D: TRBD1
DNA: TGCAGCGTGGTACACAGGGGGCAGTCAGATACGCAGTATTTT
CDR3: CSVVHRGQSDTQYF

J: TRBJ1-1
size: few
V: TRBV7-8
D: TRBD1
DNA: TGTGCCAGCAGCCGGAACAGGGGAGCGGTGAACACTGAAGCTTTCTTT
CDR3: CASSRNRGAVNTEAFF

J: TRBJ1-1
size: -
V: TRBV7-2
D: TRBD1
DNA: TGTGCCAGCAGCACAGAGGGACAGCGGAACACTGAAGCTTTCTTT
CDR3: CASSTEGQRNTEAFF

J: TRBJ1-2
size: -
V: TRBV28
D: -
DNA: TGTGCCAGCAGCTCTCAGCGGGGCTACACCTTC
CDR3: CASSSQRGYTF

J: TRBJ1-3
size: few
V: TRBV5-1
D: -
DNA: TGCGCCAGCAGCCCAGAGGCGGGGAGCTCTGGAAACACCATATATTTT
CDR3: CASSPEAGSSGNTIYF

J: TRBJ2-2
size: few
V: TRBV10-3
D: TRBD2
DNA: TGTGCCATCAGTGTATCAGGGACTAGCGGGAGTCGTACCGGGGAGCTGTTTTTT
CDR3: CAISVSGTSGSRTGELFF

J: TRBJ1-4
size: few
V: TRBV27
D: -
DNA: TGTGCCAGCAAAAGCAATTCTAATGAAAAACTGTTTTTT
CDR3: CASKSNSNEKLFF

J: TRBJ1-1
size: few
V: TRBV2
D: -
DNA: TGCGCCAGCAGACGCGACACTGAAGCTTTCTTT
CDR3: CASRRDTEAFF

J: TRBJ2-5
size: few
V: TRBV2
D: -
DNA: TGTGCCAGCAGACGGGGAACGGAGACCCAGTACTTC
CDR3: CASRRGTETQYF

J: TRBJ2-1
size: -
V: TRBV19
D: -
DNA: TGTGCCAGTAATAAAAACAGGGAAAGTTCCTACAATGAGCAGTTCTTC
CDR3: CASNKNRESSYNEQFF

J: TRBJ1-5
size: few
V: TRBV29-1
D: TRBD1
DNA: TGCAGCGTTGGAGACAGGGGTAGCAATCAGCCCCAGCATTTT
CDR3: CSVGDRGSNQPQHF

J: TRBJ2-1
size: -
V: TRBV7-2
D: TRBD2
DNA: TGTGCCAGCAGCCCCCAGAATAGCGGGAGCCCCCGGTTCTTC
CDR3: CASSPQNSGSPRFF

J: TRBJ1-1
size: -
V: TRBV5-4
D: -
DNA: TGTGCCAGCAGCTTGCAGGACAGGAACACTGAAGCTTTCTTT
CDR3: CASSLQDRNTEAFF

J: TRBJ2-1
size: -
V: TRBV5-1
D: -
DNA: TGCGCCAGCAGCTCCGGGACAAGGGGGAATGAGCAGTTCTTC
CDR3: CASSSGTRGNEQFF

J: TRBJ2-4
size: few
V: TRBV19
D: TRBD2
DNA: TGTGCCAGTAGCGGCAGGGAGGGAACCAAAAACATTCAGTACTTC
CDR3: CASSGREGTKNIQYF

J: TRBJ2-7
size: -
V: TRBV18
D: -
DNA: TGTGCCAGCTCACCACTGTCGGCAGGGCGTGAGCAGTACTTC
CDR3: CASSPLSAGREQYF

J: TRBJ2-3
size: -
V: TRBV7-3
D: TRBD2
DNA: TGTGCCAGCAGCGGGGGAGGGTTTACAGATACGCAGTATTTT
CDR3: CASSGGGFTDTQYF

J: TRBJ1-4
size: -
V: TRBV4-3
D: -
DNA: TGCGCCAGCAGCCTGGGAGGGGACTTTGGTGAAAAACTGTTTTTT
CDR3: CASSLGGDFGEKLFF